Included here is one T cell receptor (beta chain) sequence, with context. Every immunoSEQ plate was one replicate of a subset's evenly spread DNA. Measured with immunoSEQ multiplex PCR; TCRdb has only the in-frame clones, and not every one. The sample gives about 1.5 million clones, around 98% of which show up once; about 0.42% is in the top ten. Germline CDR1 SEHNR, CDR2 FQNEAQ (reference sequence). This CDR3 is 17 amino acids long. V dropped 2 bases and J dropped 0; count of bases not matched to a gene: 7. This specimen comes from a study of shared clonotypes between healthy human individuals. The chain employs TRBV7-9 and TRBJ2-7, with TRBD1 matching 10 bases. What was sequenced was naive CD4+ T cells sorted from blood. Described subset: CD45RA+ positively selected. The receptor comes from a man younger than 40 in good health. The CDR3 DNA is TGTGCCAGCAGCTTAACGGGCGGGACAGGGGACTCCTACGAGCAGTACTTC. Residues: CASSLTGGTGDSYEQYF.